Listed below are T cell receptor beta chains from one sample, sequenced in a study of shared clonotypes between healthy human individuals. Here immunoSEQ multiplex PCR was the method, and the copy in TCRdb shows in-frame clones only, minus some. The data contain 2 million or so clones, about 95% of them singletons. Material for sequencing was naive CD8+ T cells sorted from blood. All receptors come from a man aged 18 to 30 in good health. CDR3s include the opening cysteine and the closing phenylalanine or tryptophan. The D gene is left open where the match is weak. Not all rows give a size; the values are once, few, many and, for expanded clones, a class.

D gene	J gene	V gene	clone size	CDR3 DNA	CDR3 protein
-	TRBJ2-7	TRBV5-6	-	TGTGCCAGCAGCGCGGGGTCCTACGAGCAGTACTTC	CASSAGSYEQYF
TRBD2	TRBJ2-7	TRBV19	-	TGTGCCAGTAGTATCGCGTGGACTAGCGGGAACTACGAGCAGTACTTC	CASSIAWTSGNYEQYF
TRBD2	TRBJ2-5	TRBV27	-	TGTGCCAGGGCTGAAAAGCGGGGGTGCCAAGAGACCCAGTACTTC	CARAEKRGCQETQYF
-	TRBJ2-1	TRBV29-1	-	TGCAGCGTCCGTATAACCTACAATGAGCAGTTCTTC	CSVRITYNEQFF
TRBD1	TRBJ1-1	TRBV27	-	TGTGCCAGCAGTTTTACAGGGGCGGTATCTGAAGCTTTCTTT	CASSFTGAVSEAFF
-	TRBJ2-1	TRBV27	-	TGTGCCAGCAGTTTAGGTTACAATGAGCAGTTCTTC	CASSLGYNEQFF
TRBD1	TRBJ2-7	TRBV7-9	-	TGTGCCAGCAGCTCAAGCTTTGGGGACAGTCAATCCTACGAGCAGTACTTC	CASSSSFGDSQSYEQYF
TRBD2	TRBJ2-5	TRBV7-9	-	TGTGCCAGCAGCGCCCCGGGACTAGCGGGAGGGGAGACCCAGTACTTC	CASSAPGLAGGETQYF
-	TRBJ1-5	TRBV19	-	TGTGCCAGTAGTATAATGGTGAGCAATCAGCCCCAGCATTTT	CASSIMVSNQPQHF
-	TRBJ2-5	TRBV11-2	-	TGTGCCAGCAGCTTACCTGAAGAGACCCAGTACTTC	CASSLPEETQYF
-	TRBJ2-1	TRBV4-1	-	TGCGCCGTCGGGCAGGGGATCTACAATGAGCAGTTCTTC	CAVGQGIYNEQFF
-	TRBJ2-7	TRBV27	once	TGTGCCAGCAGTTTATCTCAGGGGCTCTACGAGCAGTACTTC	CASSLSQGLYEQYF
-	TRBJ2-2	TRBV9	few	TGTGCCAGCAGCACCAGTGAGGGGGAGCTGTTTTTT	CASSTSEGELFF
-	TRBJ2-5	TRBV5-1	-	TGCGCCAGCAGCTTGGAAGGGCCGGAGACCCAGTACTTC	CASSLEGPETQYF
TRBD1	TRBJ2-7	TRBV29-1	-	TGCAGCGTACTATACCGGGACAGGGGCTACGAGCAGTACTTC	CSVLYRDRGYEQYF
-	TRBJ2-2	TRBV27	-	TGTGCCAGCATGTTGGCATCAAACACCGGGGAGCTGTTTTTT	CASMLASNTGELFF
-	TRBJ2-7	TRBV11-3	few	TGTGCCAGCAGCTTAGAGCAGGGGTCCCACGAGCAGTACTTC	CASSLEQGSHEQYF
TRBD1	TRBJ1-4	TRBV9	-	TGTGCCAGCAGCGTCGACAGGGGAACTAATGAAAAACTGTTTTTT	CASSVDRGTNEKLFF
-	TRBJ1-1	TRBV5-6	-	TGTGCCAGCAGCGAGAACACTGAAGCTTTCTTT	CASSENTEAFF
-	TRBJ1-1	TRBV11-2	-	TGTGCCAGCAGCTTCGGAGATACTGAAGCTTTCTTT	CASSFGDTEAFF
-	TRBJ1-1	TRBV6-1	-	TGTGCCAGCAGTGAGGTCAGGGAGAACACTGAAGCTTTCTTT	CASSEVRENTEAFF
-	TRBJ2-5	TRBV13	-	TGTGCCAGCAGCTTGAGACACGCCGGAGAGACCCAGTACTTC	CASSLRHAGETQYF